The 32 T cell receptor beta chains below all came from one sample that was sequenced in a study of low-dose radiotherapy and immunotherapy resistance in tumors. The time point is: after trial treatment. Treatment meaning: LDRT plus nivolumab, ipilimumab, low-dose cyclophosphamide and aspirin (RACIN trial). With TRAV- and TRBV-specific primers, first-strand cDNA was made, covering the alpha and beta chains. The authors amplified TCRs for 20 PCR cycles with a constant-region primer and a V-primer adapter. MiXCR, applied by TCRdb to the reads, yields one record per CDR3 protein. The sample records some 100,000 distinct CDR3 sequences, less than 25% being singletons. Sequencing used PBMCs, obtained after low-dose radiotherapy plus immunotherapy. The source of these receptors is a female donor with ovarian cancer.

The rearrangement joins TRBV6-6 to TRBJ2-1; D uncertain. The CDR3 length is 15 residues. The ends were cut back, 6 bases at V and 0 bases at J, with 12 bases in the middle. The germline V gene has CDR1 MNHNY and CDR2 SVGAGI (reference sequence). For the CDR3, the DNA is TGTGCCAGCAGACACTCACTAAGCTCCTACAATGAGCAGTTCTTC. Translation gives CASRHSLSSYNEQFF.

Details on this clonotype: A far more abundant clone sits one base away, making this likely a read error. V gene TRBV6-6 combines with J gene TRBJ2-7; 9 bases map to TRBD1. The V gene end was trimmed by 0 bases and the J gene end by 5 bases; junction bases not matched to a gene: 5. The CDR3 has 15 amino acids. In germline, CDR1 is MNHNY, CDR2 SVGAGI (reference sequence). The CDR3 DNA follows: TGTGCCAGCAGTTACTCTCGGGGGACAGGGCACGAGCAGTACTTC. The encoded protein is CASSYSRGTGHEQYF.

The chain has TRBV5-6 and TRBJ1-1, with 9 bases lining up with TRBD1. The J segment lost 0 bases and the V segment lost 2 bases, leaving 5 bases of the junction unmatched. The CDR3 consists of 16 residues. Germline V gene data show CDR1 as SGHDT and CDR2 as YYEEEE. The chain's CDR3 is CASSFGTGSMNTEAFF. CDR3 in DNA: TGTGCCAGCAGCTTCGGGACAGGGTCCATGAACACTGAAGCTTTCTTT. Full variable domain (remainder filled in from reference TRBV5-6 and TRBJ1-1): DAGVTQSPTHLIKTRGQQVTLRCSPKSGHDTVSWYQQALGQGPQFIFQYYEEEERQRGNFPDRFSGHQFPNYSSELNVNALLLGDSALYLCASSFGTGSMNTEAFFGQGTRLTVV.

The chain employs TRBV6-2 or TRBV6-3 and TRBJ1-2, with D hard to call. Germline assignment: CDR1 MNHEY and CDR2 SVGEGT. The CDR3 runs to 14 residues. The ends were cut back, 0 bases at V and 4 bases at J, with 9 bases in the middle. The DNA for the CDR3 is TGTGCCAGCAGTTACTCGATTGGGAGCTATGGCTACACCTTC. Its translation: CASSYSIGSYGYTF.

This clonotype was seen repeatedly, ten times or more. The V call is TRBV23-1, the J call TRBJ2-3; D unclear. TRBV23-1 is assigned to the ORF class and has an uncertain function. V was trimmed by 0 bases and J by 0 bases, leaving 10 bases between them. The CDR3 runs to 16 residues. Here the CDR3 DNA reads TGCGCCAGCAGTCAATCGTGCAACCACAGCACAGATACGCAGTATTTT. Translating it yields CASSQSCNHSTDTQYF.

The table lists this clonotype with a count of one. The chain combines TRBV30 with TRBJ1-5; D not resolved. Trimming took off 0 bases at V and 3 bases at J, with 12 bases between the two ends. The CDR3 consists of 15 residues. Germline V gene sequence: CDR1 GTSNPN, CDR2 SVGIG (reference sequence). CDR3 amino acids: CAWSVPGRDNQPQHF. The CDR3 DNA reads TGTGCCTGGAGTGTACCGGGGAGGGACAATCAGCCCCAGCATTTT.

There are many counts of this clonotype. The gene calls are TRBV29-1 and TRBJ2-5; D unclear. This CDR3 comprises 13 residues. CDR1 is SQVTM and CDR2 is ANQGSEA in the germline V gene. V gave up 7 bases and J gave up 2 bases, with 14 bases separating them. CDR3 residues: CSANHGRQETQYF. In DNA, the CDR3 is TGCAGCGCTAACCACGGGCGTCAAGAGACCCAGTACTTC.

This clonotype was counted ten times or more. In DNA, the CDR3 is TGTGCCAGCAGCACTCTAGCGGGAGTTTTACACGAGCAGTACTTC. Translation: CASSTLAGVLHEQYF. The chain is built from TRBV6-2 or TRBV6-3 and TRBJ2-7; 10 bases line up with TRBD2. Germline CDR1 MNHEY, CDR2 SVGEGT. There are 15 residues in the CDR3. The V and J ends lost 6 bases and 5 bases, in that order; junction bases with no gene match: 10.

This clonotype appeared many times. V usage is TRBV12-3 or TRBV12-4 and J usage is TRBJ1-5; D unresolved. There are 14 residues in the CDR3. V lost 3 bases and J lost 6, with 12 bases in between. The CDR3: CASSFTKEGQPQHF. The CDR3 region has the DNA TGTGCCAGCAGTTTCACGAAGGAGGGTCAGCCCCAGCATTTT.

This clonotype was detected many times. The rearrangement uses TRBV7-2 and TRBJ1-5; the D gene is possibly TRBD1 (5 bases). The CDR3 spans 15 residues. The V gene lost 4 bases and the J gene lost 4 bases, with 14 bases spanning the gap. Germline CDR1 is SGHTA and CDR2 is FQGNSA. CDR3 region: CASSSLVGTNQPQHF. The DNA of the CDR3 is TGTGCCAGCAGCTCGCTGGTCGGGACGAATCAGCCCCAGCATTTT.

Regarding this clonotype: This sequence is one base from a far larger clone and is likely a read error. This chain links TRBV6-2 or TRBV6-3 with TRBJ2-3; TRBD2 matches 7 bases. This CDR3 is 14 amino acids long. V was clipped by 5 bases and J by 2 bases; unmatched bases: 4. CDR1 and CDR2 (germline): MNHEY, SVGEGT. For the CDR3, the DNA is TGTGCCAGCAGTGGGGGACTACCCACAGATACGCAGTATTTT. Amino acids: CASSGGLPTDTQYF.

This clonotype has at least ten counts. The CDR3 spells CASSEASLAASYEQYF. The CDR3 nucleotides read TGTGCCAGCAGTGAAGCGAGCCTAGCGGCCTCCTACGAGCAGTACTTC. V is TRBV6-1 and J is TRBJ2-7, with TRBD2 matching over 7 bases. The germline V gene encodes CDR1 MNHNS and CDR2 SASEGT. The CDR3 is made up of 16 amino acids. V shed 0 bases and J 0 bases; nucleotides not matched to a gene: 5.

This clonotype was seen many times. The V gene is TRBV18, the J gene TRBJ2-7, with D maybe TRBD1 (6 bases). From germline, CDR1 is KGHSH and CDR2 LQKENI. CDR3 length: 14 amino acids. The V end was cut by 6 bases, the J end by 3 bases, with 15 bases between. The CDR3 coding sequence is TGTGCCAGCTCTCCCGGGACACTAGGCTACGAGCAGTACTTC. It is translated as CASSPGTLGYEQYF.

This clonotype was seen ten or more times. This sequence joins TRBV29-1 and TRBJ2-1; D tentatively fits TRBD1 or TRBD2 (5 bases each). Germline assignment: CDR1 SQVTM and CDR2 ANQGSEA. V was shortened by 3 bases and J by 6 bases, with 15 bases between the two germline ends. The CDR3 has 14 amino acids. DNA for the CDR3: TGCAGCGTTGACAACGGGGACGGAGGCAATGAGCAGTTCTTC. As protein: CSVDNGDGGNEQFF.

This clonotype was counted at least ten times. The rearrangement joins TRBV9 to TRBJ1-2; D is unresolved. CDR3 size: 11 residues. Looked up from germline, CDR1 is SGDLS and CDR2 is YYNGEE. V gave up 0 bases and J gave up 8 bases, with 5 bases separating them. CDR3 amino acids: CASSVGYGYTF. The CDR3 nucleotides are TGTGCCAGCAGCGTAGGGTACGGCTACACCTTC.

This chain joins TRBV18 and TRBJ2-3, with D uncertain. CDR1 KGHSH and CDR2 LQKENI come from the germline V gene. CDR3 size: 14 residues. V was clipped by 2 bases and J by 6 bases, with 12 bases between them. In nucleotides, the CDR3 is TGTGCCAGCTCACCAGGTGGCGTCGGGGATACGCAGTATTTT. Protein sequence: CASSPGGVGDTQYF.

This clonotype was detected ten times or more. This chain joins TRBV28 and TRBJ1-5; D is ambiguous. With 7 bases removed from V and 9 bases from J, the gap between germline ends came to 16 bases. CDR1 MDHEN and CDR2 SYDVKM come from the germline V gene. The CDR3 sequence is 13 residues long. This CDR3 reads CASNRAARGPQHF. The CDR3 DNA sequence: TGTGCCAGCAATCGGGCGGCACGGGGGCCCCAGCATTTT.

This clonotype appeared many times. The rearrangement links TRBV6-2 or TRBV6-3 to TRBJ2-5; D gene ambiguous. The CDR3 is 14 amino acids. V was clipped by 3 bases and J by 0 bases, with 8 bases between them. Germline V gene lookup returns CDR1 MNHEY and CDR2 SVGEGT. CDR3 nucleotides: TGTGCCAGCAGTTATCTTCGAGACCAAGAGACCCAGTACTTC. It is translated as CASSYLRDQETQYF.

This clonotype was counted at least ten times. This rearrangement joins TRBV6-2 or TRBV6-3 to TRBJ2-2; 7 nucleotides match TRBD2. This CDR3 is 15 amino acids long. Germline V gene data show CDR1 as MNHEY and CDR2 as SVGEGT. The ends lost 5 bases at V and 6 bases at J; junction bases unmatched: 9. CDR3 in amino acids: CASSTGLVVPGELFF. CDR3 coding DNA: TGTGCCAGCAGTACCGGACTAGTCGTCCCCGGGGAGCTGTTTTTT.

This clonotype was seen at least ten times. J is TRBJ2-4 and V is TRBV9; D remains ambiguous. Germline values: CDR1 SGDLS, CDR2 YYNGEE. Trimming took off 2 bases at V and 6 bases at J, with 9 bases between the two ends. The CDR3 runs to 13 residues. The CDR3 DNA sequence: TGTGCCAGCAGCGTCGGCTCTTCAAACATTCAGTACTTC. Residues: CASSVGSSNIQYF.

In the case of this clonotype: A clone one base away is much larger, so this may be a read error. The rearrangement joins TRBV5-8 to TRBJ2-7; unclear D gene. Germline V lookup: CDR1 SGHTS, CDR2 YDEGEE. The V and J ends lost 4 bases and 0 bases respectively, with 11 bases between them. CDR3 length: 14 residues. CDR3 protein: CASSQTMSSYEQYF. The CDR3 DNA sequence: TGTGCCAGCAGCCAAACAATGAGCTCCTACGAGCAGTACTTC.

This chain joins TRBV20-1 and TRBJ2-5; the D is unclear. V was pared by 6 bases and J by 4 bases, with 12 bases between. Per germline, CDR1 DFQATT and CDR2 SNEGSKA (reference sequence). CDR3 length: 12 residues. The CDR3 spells CSATEVGETQYF. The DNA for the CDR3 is TGCAGTGCAACAGAAGTAGGAGAGACCCAGTACTTC.

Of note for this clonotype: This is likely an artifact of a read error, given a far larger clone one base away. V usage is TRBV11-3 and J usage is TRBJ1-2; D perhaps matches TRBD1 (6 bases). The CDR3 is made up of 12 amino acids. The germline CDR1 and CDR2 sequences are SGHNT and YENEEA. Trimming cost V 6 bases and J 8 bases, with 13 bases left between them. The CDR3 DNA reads TGTGCCAGCAGGTCCGGGGGGGGCGGCTACACCTTC. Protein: CASRSGGGGYTF.

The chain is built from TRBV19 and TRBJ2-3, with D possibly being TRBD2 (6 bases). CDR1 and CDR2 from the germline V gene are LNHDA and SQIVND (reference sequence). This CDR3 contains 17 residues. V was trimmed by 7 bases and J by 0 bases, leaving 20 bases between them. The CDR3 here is CASTESGSGASTDTQYF. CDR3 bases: TGTGCCAGTACCGAAAGCGGTAGCGGAGCAAGCACAGATACGCAGTATTTT.

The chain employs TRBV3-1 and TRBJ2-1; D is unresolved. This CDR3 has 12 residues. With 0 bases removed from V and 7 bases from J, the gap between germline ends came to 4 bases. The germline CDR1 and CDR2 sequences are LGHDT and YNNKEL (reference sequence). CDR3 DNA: TGTGCCAGCAGCCAAGATCGGAATGAGCAGTTCTTC. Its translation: CASSQDRNEQFF.

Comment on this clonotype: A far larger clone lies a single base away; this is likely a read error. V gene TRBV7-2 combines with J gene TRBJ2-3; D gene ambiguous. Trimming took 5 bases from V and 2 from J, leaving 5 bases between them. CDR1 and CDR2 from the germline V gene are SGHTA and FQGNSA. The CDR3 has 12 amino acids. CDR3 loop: CASSTDTDTQYF. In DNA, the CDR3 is TGTGCCAGCAGCACAGACACAGATACGCAGTATTTT. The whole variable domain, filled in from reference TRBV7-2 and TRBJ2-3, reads GAGVSQSPSNKVTEKGKDVELRCDPISGHTALYWYRQSLGQGLEFLIYFQGNSAPDKSGLPSDRFSAERTGGSVSTLTIQRTQQEDSAVYLCASSTDTDTQYFGPGTRLTVL.

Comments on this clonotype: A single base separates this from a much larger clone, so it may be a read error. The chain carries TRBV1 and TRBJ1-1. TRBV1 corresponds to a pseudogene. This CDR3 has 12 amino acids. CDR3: CTSSHTNTEVFF. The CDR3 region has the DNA TGCACCAGCAGCCACACGAACACTGAAGTTTTCTTT.

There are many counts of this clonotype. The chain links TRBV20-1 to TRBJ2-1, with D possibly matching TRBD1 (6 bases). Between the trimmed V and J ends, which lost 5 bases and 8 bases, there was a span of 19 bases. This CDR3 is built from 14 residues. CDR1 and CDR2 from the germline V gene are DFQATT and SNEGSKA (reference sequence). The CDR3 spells CSASDLDEGDEQFF. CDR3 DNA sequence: TGCAGTGCTTCTGATCTAGACGAGGGGGATGAGCAGTTCTTC.

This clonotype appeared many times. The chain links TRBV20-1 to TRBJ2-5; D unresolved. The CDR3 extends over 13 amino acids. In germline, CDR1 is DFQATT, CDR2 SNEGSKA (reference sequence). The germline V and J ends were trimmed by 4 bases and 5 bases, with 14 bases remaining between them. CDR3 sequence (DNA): TGCAGTGCTATGGGCCTCCAGAGGGAGACCCAGTACTTC. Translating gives CSAMGLQRETQYF.

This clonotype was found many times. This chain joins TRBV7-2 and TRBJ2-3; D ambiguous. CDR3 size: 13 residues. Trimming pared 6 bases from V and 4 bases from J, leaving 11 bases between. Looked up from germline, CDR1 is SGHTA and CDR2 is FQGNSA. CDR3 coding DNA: TGTGCCAGCAGAAGACTTGGGTCAGATACGCAGTATTTT. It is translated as CASRRLGSDTQYF.

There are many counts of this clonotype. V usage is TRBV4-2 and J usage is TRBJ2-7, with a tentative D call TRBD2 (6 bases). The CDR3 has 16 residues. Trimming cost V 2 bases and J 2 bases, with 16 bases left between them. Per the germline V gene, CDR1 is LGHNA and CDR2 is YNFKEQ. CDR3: CASSQSGLPDAYEQYF. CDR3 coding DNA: TGTGCCAGCAGCCAATCGGGACTGCCTGATGCCTACGAGCAGTACTTC.

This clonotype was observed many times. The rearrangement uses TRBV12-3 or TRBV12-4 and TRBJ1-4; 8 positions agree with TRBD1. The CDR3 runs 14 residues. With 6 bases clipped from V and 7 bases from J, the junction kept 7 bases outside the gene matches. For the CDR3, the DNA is TGTGCCAGCAGCCAAACAGGGGGTGGTGAAAAACTGTTTTTT. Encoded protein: CASSQTGGGEKLFF.